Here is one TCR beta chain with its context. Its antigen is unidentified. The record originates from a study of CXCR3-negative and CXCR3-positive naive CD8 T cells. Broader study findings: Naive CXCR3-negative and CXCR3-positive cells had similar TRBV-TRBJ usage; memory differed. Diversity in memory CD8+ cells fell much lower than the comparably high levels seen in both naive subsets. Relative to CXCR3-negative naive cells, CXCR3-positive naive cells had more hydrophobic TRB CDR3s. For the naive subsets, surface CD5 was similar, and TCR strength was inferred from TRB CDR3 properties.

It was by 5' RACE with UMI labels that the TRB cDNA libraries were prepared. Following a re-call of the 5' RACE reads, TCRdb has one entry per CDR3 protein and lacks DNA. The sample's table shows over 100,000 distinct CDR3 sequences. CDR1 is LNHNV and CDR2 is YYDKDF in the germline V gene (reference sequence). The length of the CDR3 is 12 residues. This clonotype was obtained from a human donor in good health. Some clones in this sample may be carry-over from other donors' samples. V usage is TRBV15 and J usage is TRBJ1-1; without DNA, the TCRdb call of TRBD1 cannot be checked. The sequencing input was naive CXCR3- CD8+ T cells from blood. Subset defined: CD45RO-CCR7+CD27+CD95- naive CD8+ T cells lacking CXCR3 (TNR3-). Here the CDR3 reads CARTRGWLEAFF.